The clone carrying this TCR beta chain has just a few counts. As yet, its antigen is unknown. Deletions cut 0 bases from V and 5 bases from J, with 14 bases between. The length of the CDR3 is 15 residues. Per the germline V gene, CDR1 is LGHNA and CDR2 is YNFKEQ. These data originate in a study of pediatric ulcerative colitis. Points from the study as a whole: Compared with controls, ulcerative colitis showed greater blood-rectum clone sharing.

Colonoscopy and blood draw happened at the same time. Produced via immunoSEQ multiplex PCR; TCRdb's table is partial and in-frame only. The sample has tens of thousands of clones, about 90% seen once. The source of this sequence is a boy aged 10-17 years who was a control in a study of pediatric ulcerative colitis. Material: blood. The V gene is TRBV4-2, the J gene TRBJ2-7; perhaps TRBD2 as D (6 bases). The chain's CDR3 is CASSQDLSGVDEQYF. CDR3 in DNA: TGTGCCAGCAGCCAAGATCTTTCGGGGGTGGACGAGCAGTACTTC.